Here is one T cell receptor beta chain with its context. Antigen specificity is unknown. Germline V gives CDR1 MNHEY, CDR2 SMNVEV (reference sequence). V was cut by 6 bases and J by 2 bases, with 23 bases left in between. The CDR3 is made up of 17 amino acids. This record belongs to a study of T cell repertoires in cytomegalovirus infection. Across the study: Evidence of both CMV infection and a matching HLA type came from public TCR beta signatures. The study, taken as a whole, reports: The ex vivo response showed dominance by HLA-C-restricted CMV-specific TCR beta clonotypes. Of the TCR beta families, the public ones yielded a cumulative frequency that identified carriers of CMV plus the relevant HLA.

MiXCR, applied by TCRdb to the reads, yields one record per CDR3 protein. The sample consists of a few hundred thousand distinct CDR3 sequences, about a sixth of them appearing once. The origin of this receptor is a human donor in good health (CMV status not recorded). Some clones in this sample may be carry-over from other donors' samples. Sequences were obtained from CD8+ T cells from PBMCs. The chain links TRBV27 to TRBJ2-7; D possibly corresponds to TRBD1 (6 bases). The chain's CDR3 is CASRSMGASGLTYEQYF. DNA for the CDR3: TGTGCCAGCAGATCTATGGGGGCCTCAGGGCTGACCTACGAGCAGTACTTC.